These 11 T cell receptor beta chains were sequenced from one sample in a study of blood T cells in healthy people across ages (dated by TCRdb to about 2015). The library was generated by 5' RACE. The instrument given in TCRdb is Illumina HiSeq 2500. A second PCR of roughly 7 to 11 cycles was performed with a sample-barcoded 5' primer and a J-beta primer mix. TCRdb trimmed public reads at Q25 via fastp, called clones via MiXCR and kept in-frame beta chains. Rows are unified per CDR3 protein, each entry keeping the most common DNA and genes. The sample table lists over 1.5 million distinct CDR3 sequences, 40% to 55% of them with a count of one. The top ten hold 2.1% of the sample. Specimen: blood. The source is a woman aged 35 to 49 in good health.

Comment on this clonotype: The junction departs from the called germline gene at one end, perhaps through a read error. This chain connects TRBV3-1 to TRBJ1-1, with a possible D match to TRBD1 (5 bases). Germline CDR1 and CDR2: LGHDT and YNNKEL (reference sequence). The CDR3 consists of 14 residues. In DNA, the CDR3 is TGTGCCAGCAGCCAAGGGACATACGACACTGGAGCTTTCTTT. Its protein is CASSQGTYDTGAFF.

This clonotype was seen a few times. The J gene is TRBJ2-5, the V gene TRBV7-6, with D perhaps given as TRBD1 or TRBD2 (5 bases each). The CDR3 loop spans 15 amino acids. The germline V gene has CDR1 SGHVS and CDR2 FNYEAQ. The V end was cut by 4 bases, the J end by 1 base, with 13 bases between. The CDR3 sequence: CASSSSPGPQETQYF. DNA for the CDR3: TGTGCCAGCAGCTCTTCGCCGGGACCCCAAGAGACCCAGTACTTC.

In DNA, the CDR3 is TGCGCCAGCAGCCCCTTCGCCGGACAGGGGGCAAAGGAAAAACTGTTTTTT. Amino acids: CASSPFAGQGAKEKLFF. The chain links TRBV5-1 to TRBJ1-4; 11 positions match TRBD1. The CDR3 runs to 17 residues. V dropped 4 bases and J dropped 8; count of bases not matched to a gene: 13. The germline CDR1 and CDR2 sequences are SGHRS and YFSETQ.

This chain links TRBV29-1 with TRBJ2-5, with TRBD1 matching 8 bases. With V trimmed by 7 bases and J by 11 bases, 12 bases remained unmatched. This CDR3 is built from 12 residues. Germline V gene lookup returns CDR1 SQVTM and CDR2 ANQGSEA. The CDR3 region is CSADRGTNEQYF. CDR3 DNA: TGCAGCGCCGACAGGGGTACGAATGAGCAGTACTTC. The variable domain in full, completed from reference TRBV29-1 and TRBJ2-5, reads SAVISQKPSRDICQRGTSLTIQCQVDSQVTMMFWYRQQPGQSLTLIATANQGSEATYESGFVIDKFPISRPNLTFSTLTVSNMSPEDSSIYLCSADRGTNEQYFGPGTRLLVL.

A remark on this clonotype: The junction departs from the called germline gene at one end, perhaps through a read error. The gene calls are TRBV7-2 and TRBJ2-5; 8 bases are shared with TRBD2. Looked up from germline, CDR1 is SGHTA and CDR2 is FQGNSA. CDR3 length: 16 amino acids. The CDR3 region has the DNA TGTGCCAGCAGCTTACACGGCGGGGGGTCCCAAAAGACCCAGTACTTC. Protein: CASSLHGGGSQKTQYF.

The chain uses TRBV3-1 and TRBJ2-3, with a tentative D call TRBD2 (6 bases). CDR1 and CDR2 from the germline V gene are LGHDT and YNNKEL (reference sequence). Trimming took 0 bases from V and 2 from J, leaving 12 bases between them. The length of the CDR3 is 16 residues. This CDR3 reads CASSQDTAGSTDTQYF. In nucleotides, the CDR3 is TGTGCCAGCAGCCAAGATACGGCGGGGTCCACAGATACGCAGTATTTT.

The V gene is TRBV5-8, the J gene TRBJ2-7; 8 bases map to TRBD1. J was trimmed by 5 bases and V by 4 bases; bases with no gene match: 11. There are 15 residues in the CDR3. Germline assignment: CDR1 SGHTS and CDR2 YDEGEE. In DNA, the CDR3 is TGTGCCAGCAGCCTAGGACAGGGTGTCGTAAACGAGCAGTACTTC. Residues: CASSLGQGVVNEQYF.

The gene calls are TRBV10-3 and TRBJ2-5; 8 positions match TRBD1. There are 14 residues in the CDR3. The V gene's germline CDR1 is ENHRY and CDR2 SYGVKD. V lost 6 bases to trimming and J lost 4 bases; unmatched junction nucleotides: 7. CDR3 in DNA: TGTGCCATCAGCCGCGGACAGGGATCAGAGACCCAGTACTTC. It codes for CAISRGQGSETQYF.

This clonotype was seen a handful of times. The gene calls are TRBV20-1 and TRBJ1-2; D gene ambiguous. Germline assignment: CDR1 DFQATT and CDR2 SNEGSKA (reference sequence). The CDR3 loop spans 12 amino acids. The CDR3 loop is CSPRDPGYGYTF. CDR3 bases: TGCAGCCCCCGGGATCCCGGCTATGGCTACACCTTC.

This clonotype appeared a few times. This chain links TRBV12-3 or TRBV12-4 with TRBJ2-1; the match to TRBD1 covers 10 bases. The CDR3 has 14 amino acids. The junction had 4 bases not matched to a gene; V was cut back by 2 bases and J by 9 bases. CDR3: CASSLRTGGVEQFF. Written as DNA, the CDR3 is TGTGCCAGCAGTTTAAGGACAGGGGGGGTTGAGCAGTTCTTC.

V and J are TRBV25-1 and TRBJ2-6; TRBD2 matches 13 bases. Trimming removed 6 bases from V and 4 bases from J; junction bases left unmatched: 6. The CDR3 is 17 residues long. Germline loops: CDR1 MGHDK, CDR2 SYGVNS. The CDR3 nucleotides are TGTGCCAGCAGAAGGACTAGCGGGGGTGGGGGGGCCAACGTCCTGACTTTC. Protein: CASRRTSGGGGANVLTF.